This T cell receptor (beta chain) was observed in a study of blood T cell repertoires in COVID-19. Background on the study: From the United States, Italy and Spain came samples of acute and convalescent COVID-19. T cells, B-cell-depleted T cells, or PBMCs supplied cDNA or gDNA.

Study processing details: It was from reference gene primer amplification that nucleated cell counts were estimated. TCRdb keeps only in-frame clones here, not all; method: immunoSEQ multiplex PCR. V and J calls plus clone size are reproduced from that table; the DNA served to infer D and trimming. Seen here are 97,000 or so clones, roughly nine tenths observed once, and the top ten hold around 5%. This CDR3 region has 13 residues. V trimming: 8 bases; J trimming: 7 bases; junction bases outside the gene matches: 3. Per the germline V gene, CDR1 is SGHAT and CDR2 is FQNNGV. The sequenced material came from peripheral blood. The chain carries TRBV11-2 and TRBJ2-1; 12 bases fit TRBD2. This TCR derives from a man aged 50 to 60 with acute or convalescent COVID-19. The CDR3 DNA sequence: TGTGCCAGCGCCGGGACTAGCGGGAATGAGCAGTTCTTC. Translated, it gives CASAGTSGNEQFF.